The 19 T cell receptor beta chains in this list originate from one sample, sequenced in a study of regulatory T cells in long-lasting Graves disease. Described time point: newly diagnosed GD, antithyroid drugs for less than 3 months. The TCR library was made from RNA that had been extracted from PBMCs in TRIzol. Sequencing libraries for TCR beta were prepared with iRepertoire HTBI primers and Arm-PCR of CDR3 regions. Each CDR3 protein is one row after TCRdb ran MiXCR on the multiplex PCR reads. This table holds roughly 420,000 distinct CDR3 sequences, about a sixth found once. The same data also went into a second study, on T cells in Graves' hyperthyroidism and ophthalmopathy.

Sequenced here: peripheral blood mononuclear cells (PBMCs), sampled at new diagnosis, from a patient treated with antithyroid drugs. The source is a woman in her 30s with Graves disease.

This clonotype occurred a few times. J is TRBJ2-7 and V is TRBV9; TRBD2 might be the D (6 bases). Germline V gene data show CDR1 as SGDLS and CDR2 as YYNGEE. The CDR3 contains 14 residues. V gave up 0 bases and J gave up 2 bases, with 9 bases separating them. The CDR3 nucleotides read TGTGCCAGCAGCGTAGGCTGGACTACCTACGAGCAGTACTTC. Amino acids: CASSVGWTTYEQYF. Supplemented by reference TRBV9 and TRBJ2-7, the full variable domain reads DSGVTQTPKHLITATGQRVTLRCSPRSGDLSVYWYQQSLDQGLQFLIQYYNGEERAKGNILERFSAQQFPDLHSELNLSSLELGDSALYFCASSVGWTTYEQYFGPGTRLTVT.

This clonotype was observed at least ten times. The chain employs TRBV28 and TRBJ1-2, with a tentative D call TRBD1 (6 bases). CDR1 is MDHEN, CDR2 SYDVKM, per germline. Trimming cost V 3 bases and J 8 bases, with 10 bases left between them. CDR3 length equals 12 residues. The CDR3 nucleotides are TGTGCCAGCAGTTTGGAGACAGGCGGCTACACCTTC. Amino acid sequence: CASSLETGGYTF.

Ten or more counts support this clonotype. The rearrangement uses TRBV20-1 and TRBJ2-3; no clear D. The CDR3 extends over 10 amino acids. Germline V CDR1 and CDR2: DFQATT, SNEGSKA (reference sequence). Trimming took 5 bases from V and 5 from J, leaving 5 bases between them. The CDR3 sequence is CSAQVDTQYF. DNA for the CDR3: TGCAGTGCTCAAGTAGATACGCAGTATTTT.

This clonotype was counted many times. The V call is TRBV20-1, the J call TRBJ2-1, with TRBD2 as a possible D gene (6 bases). CDR3 length: 14 amino acids. Germline V CDR1 and CDR2: DFQATT, SNEGSKA (reference sequence). Trimming removed 1 base at V and 4 bases at J, with 11 bases between. The CDR3 is CSARGQRVYNEQFF. As DNA, the CDR3 is TGCAGTGCTAGAGGTCAGCGGGTGTACAATGAGCAGTTCTTC.

This clonotype was counted between two and nine times. A junction boundary mismatches the germline segment, possibly from a read error. The chain combines TRBV7-3 with TRBJ2-7; maybe TRBD1 (7 bases). Germline V lookup: CDR1 SGHTA, CDR2 FQGTGA. CDR3 length equals 15 residues. The CDR3 nucleotides read TGTGCCAGCAGCTTAAGCGGGACAGAGTTTTCGGGGCAGCACTTC. Translated, it gives CASSLSGTEFSGQHF.

Turning to this clonotype: A junction end diverges from the germline sequence, so it may reflect a read error. The chain employs TRBV9 and TRBJ2-5; D assignment may be TRBD1 or TRBD2 (6 bases each). The CDR3 has 16 residues. The germline gives CDR1 SGDLS, CDR2 YYNGEE. CDR3 region: CASSVEKGGGGEAQYF. The CDR3 region has the DNA TGTGCCAGCAGCGTTGAGAAAGGGGGAGGAGGAGAGGCCCAGTACTTC.

This clonotype was counted a few times. The gene calls are TRBV3-1 and TRBJ2-3, with TRBD2 matching 7 bases. V trimming: 2 bases; J trimming: 4 bases; junction bases outside the gene matches: 9. Germline V CDR1 and CDR2: LGHDT, YNNKEL (reference sequence). The CDR3 covers 16 residues. The CDR3 loop reads CASSQSATSFSDTQYF. The CDR3, as DNA: TGTGCCAGCAGCCAATCGGCGACTAGCTTTTCAGATACGCAGTATTTT.

This clonotype was detected many times. This chain links TRBV19 with TRBJ1-1; D not certain. The V end lost 6 bases, the J end lost 1 base, and 6 bases lay between the germline ends. This CDR3 has 12 amino acids. Germline CDR1 reads LNHDA; CDR2 reads SQIVND (reference sequence). CDR3: CASRQRNTEAFF. In DNA form, the CDR3 reads TGTGCCAGTAGGCAGAGGAACACTGAAGCTTTCTTT.

In its sample, this clonotype was seen many times. This chain links TRBV6-2 or TRBV6-3 with TRBJ1-1; D unclear. The V gene lost 0 bases and the J gene lost 0 bases, with 5 bases spanning the gap. The CDR3 totals 14 residues. The V gene's germline CDR1 is MNHEY and CDR2 SVGEGT. CDR3 in amino acids: CASSYSGMNTEAFF. The CDR3, as DNA: TGTGCCAGCAGTTACTCGGGAATGAACACTGAAGCTTTCTTT.

This clonotype was counted only a few times. The chain combines TRBV6-2 or TRBV6-3 with TRBJ2-1; 8 bases are a match to TRBD2. The germline CDR1 and CDR2 sequences are MNHEY and SVGEGT. V lost 5 bases and J lost 8; bases outside the gene matches: 8. The CDR3 consists of 14 residues. The CDR3 sequence is CASSGAGESDEQFF. CDR3 DNA: TGTGCCAGCAGTGGAGCGGGAGAATCCGATGAGCAGTTCTTC.

The chain uses TRBV9 and TRBJ2-5; 7 nucleotides match TRBD1. This CDR3 region has 14 residues. V was clipped by 6 bases and J by 2 bases; unmatched bases: 7. The V gene's germline CDR1 is SGDLS and CDR2 YYNGEE. The CDR3 protein is CASNKGQIQETQYF. The CDR3 DNA follows: TGTGCCAGCAACAAGGGACAGATACAAGAGACCCAGTACTTC.

V usage is TRBV7-9 and J usage is TRBJ2-1; D not resolved. Germline V CDR1 and CDR2: SEHNR, FQNEAQ (reference sequence). The CDR3 has 13 residues. V lost 1 base to trimming and J lost 9 bases, with 10 bases between them. This CDR3 is CASSLERLGEQFF. The DNA of the CDR3 is TGTGCCAGCAGCTTAGAAAGATTGGGTGAGCAGTTCTTC.

The sample holds many counts of this clonotype. The chain carries TRBV28 and TRBJ2-2, with D maybe TRBD2 (5 bases). Germline V gives CDR1 MDHEN, CDR2 SYDVKM. The germline V and J ends were trimmed by 4 bases and 2 bases, with 14 bases remaining between them. This CDR3 is built from 16 residues. The CDR3 spells CASSSPGLDNTGELFF. The CDR3 DNA is TGTGCCAGCAGTTCCCCCGGACTTGACAACACCGGGGAGCTGTTTTTT.

In this sample, this clonotype turned up many times. The V gene is TRBV7-3, the J gene TRBJ2-3; D is perhaps TRBD1 (5 bases). The CDR3 length is 17 residues. The ends were cut back, 5 bases at V and 0 bases at J, with 18 bases in the middle. Germline V gives CDR1 SGHTA, CDR2 FQGTGA. The CDR3 region has the DNA TGTGCCAGCAGCCCAAACCCCCAGGGCATTAGCACAGATACGCAGTATTTT. Protein sequence: CASSPNPQGISTDTQYF.

The chain couples TRBV25-1 to TRBJ2-5; either TRBD1 or TRBD2 may fit D (6 bases each). CDR3 length equals 14 residues. V was trimmed by 3 bases and J by 2 bases, leaving 10 bases between them. CDR1 and CDR2 from the germline V gene are MGHDK and SYGVNS. The CDR3 protein is CASSDEGGQETQYF. CDR3 nucleotide sequence: TGTGCCAGCAGTGACGAAGGGGGGCAAGAGACCCAGTACTTC. Full variable domain (rest looked up from reference TRBV25-1 and TRBJ2-5): EADIYQTPRYLVIGTGKKITLECSQTMGHDKMYWYQQDPGMELHLIHYSYGVNSTEKGDLSSESTVSRIRTEHFPLTLESARPSHTSQYLCASSDEGGQETQYFGPGTRLLVL.

The V gene is TRBV6-1, the J gene TRBJ1-5; D is possibly TRBD1 (5 bases). V was shortened by 8 bases and J by 4 bases, with 12 bases between the two germline ends. The CDR3 sequence is 13 residues long. The germline V gene encodes CDR1 MNHNS and CDR2 SASEGT. The CDR3 DNA reads as TGTGCCAGCGATACAGGTTGGAATCAGCCCCAGCATTTT. It specifies CASDTGWNQPQHF.

This clonotype was picked up many times. The CDR3 here is CASNPTGIGEETQYF. In DNA, the CDR3 is TGCGCCAGCAATCCTACAGGGATAGGGGAAGAGACCCAGTACTTC. The chain links TRBV10-2 to TRBJ2-1, with D possibly matching TRBD1 (6 bases). The end of the DNA aligns better with TRBJ2-5, so the J call may be wrong. The CDR3 covers 15 residues. The germline gives CDR1 WSHSY, CDR2 SAAADI.

There are a few counts of this clonotype. The chain joins TRBV7-2 to TRBJ2-3; 12 nucleotides line up with TRBD2. The CDR3 covers 18 residues. Losses at the gene ends were 1 base for V and 2 bases for J; bases not matched to a gene: 7. Germline V gene data show CDR1 as SGHTA and CDR2 as FQGNSA. The CDR3 DNA follows: TGTGCCAGCAGCTTAGGGGCGGCTAGCGGGAGGGTCACAGATACGCAGTATTTT. Residues: CASSLGAASGRVTDTQYF.

This clonotype was counted at least ten times. This chain connects TRBV5-1 to TRBJ2-3; 9 bases fit TRBD2. The V gene end was trimmed by 3 bases and the J gene end by 1 base; junction bases not matched to a gene: 9. The CDR3 totals 17 residues. Germline V CDR1 and CDR2: SGHRS, YFSETQ. The DNA for the CDR3 is TGCGCCAGCAGCTCGACTATAGCGGGAGTGGGCACAGATACGCAGTATTTT. This sequence encodes CASSSTIAGVGTDTQYF. Full variable domain (outside the CDR3, taken from reference TRBV5-1 and TRBJ2-3): KAGVTQTPRYLIKTRGQQVTLSCSPISGHRSVSWYQQTPGQGLQFLFEYFSETQRNKGNFPGRFSGRQFSNSRSEMNVSTLELGDSALYLCASSSTIAGVGTDTQYFGPGTRLTVL.